These 3 T cell receptor beta chains came from one sample sequenced in a study of PD-1 blockade in classical Hodgkin lymphoma. TCRdb's copy holds only in-frame clones and misses some; the assay was immunoSEQ multiplex PCR. The table records 13,000 or so clones, about four fifths of them present only once. Time point here: cycle 4 day 1 (C4D1), after more than 5 weeks of nivolumab. Each of the patients experienced relapse following autologous stem cell transplantation, and their brentuximab vedotin exposure differed. This specimen consisted of peripheral blood mononuclear cells (PBMCs), obtained before the fourth cycle of nivolumab. The receptors shown here come from a human donor with classical Hodgkin lymphoma.

The chain has TRBV7-3 and TRBJ2-5; D not resolved. V lost 5 bases to trimming and J lost 5 bases, with 12 bases between them. CDR1 is SGHTA and CDR2 is FQGTGA in the germline V gene. The CDR3 consists of 13 residues. This chain's CDR3 is CASSLGPRETQYF. As DNA, the CDR3 is TGTGCCAGCAGCCTCGGACCGAGGGAGACCCAGTACTTC.

V gene TRBV7-9 combines with J gene TRBJ1-4; tentative D call: TRBD1 (5 bases). The CDR3 is 15 residues long. Trimming took off 3 bases at V and 8 bases at J, with 16 bases between the two ends. Germline CDR1 and CDR2: SEHNR and FQNEAQ (reference sequence). The CDR3: CASSLVQGLREKLFF. The CDR3 DNA reads as TGTGCCAGCAGCTTGGTCCAGGGTCTGCGGGAAAAACTGTTTTTT.

The chain couples TRBV6-6 to TRBJ2-3; tentatively, D is TRBD1 (6 bases). The V end was cut by 6 bases, the J end by 5 bases, with 21 bases between. Germline values: CDR1 MNHNY, CDR2 SVGAGI (reference sequence). The CDR3 sequence is 16 residues long. DNA for the CDR3: TGTGCCAGCAGAACCCAGGGGATCGAGGGTTTAGATACGCAGTATTTT. Its protein product is CASRTQGIEGLDTQYF.